The rows below give T cell receptor beta chains drawn from one sample of a study of T cell responses to AZD1222 COVID-19 vaccine. Produced via immunoSEQ multiplex PCR; TCRdb's table is partial and in-frame only. Of around 100,000 clones listed, around nine tenths are singletons. The specimen was peripheral blood, collected on day 0 of AZD1222 vaccination. The receptor source for this set is an adult in good health. CDR3s include the opening cysteine and the closing phenylalanine or tryptophan.

>TRBV4-3|17
CASSQAVRGVSRTEAFF
>TRBV5-4|19
CASSRKGGTTPIAKNIQYF
>TRBV18|15
CASSPGSARDQPQHF
>TRBV18|15
CASSPPSGSGYGYTF
>TRBV7-9|15
CASTSWLGDGTEAFF
>TRBV7-3|16
CASSLALVPGANVLTF
>TRBV5-4|15
CASSLGWQGNTEAFF
>TRBV7-3|13
CASSPLGADTQYF
>TRBV4-3|15
CASSQGGTPNEKLFF
>TRBV30|14
CAWSRWGSYNEQFF
>TRBV5-1|16
CASSPEAGVLGDTQYF
>TRBV24-1|14
CATSFTGSTDTQYF
>TRBV12-5|14
CASGLGGAEETQYF
>TRBV30|14
CAWSVSGSADEQFF
>TRBV7-8|14
CASSLGTVNTEAFF
>TRBV12-5|15
CASGLVRTDYNEQFF
>TRBV3-1/TRBV3-2|15
CASSQSTGRYYEQYF
>TRBV11-2|13
CASSFPGHGEQYF
>TRBV19|16
CASSPLDRGANTEAFF
>TRBV27|14
CASSRDRGRGEQFF
>TRBV6-5|14
CASSYSKGHQPQHF
>TRBV9|14
CASSVDPSGDTQYF
>TRBV18|14
CASSPQGAGEKLFF
>TRBV7-2|14
CASSLMGSVVTQYF
>TRBV28|13
CASSFGDRYGYTF
>TRBV14|17
CASSPHGTGAMNTEAFF
>TRBV6-2/TRBV6-3|13
CASSTYRNTEAFF
>TRBV2|16
CASLNPSGTYTDTQYF
>TRBV9|16
CASSVSPSGNTGELFF
>TRBV11-2|13
CASSLGVGQPQHF
>TRBV24-1|17
CATSDSTDYSNTGELFF
>TRBV5-1|15
CASSLDGGSTDTQYF
>TRBV5-1|15
CASSLWSREDNEQFF
>TRBV12-3/TRBV12-4|11
CASSWGYGYTF
>TRBV18|12
CASSNRGNEQFF
>TRBV5-8|13
CASSLVEGREQYF
>TRBV6-5|14
CASKDVWGITEAFF
>TRBV3-1/TRBV3-2|17
CASSPASGGLILDTQYF